This T cell receptor beta chain was obtained from a study of T cells in Graves' hyperthyroidism and ophthalmopathy (dated by TCRdb to between 2018 and 2021). Regarding the study in general: To identify distinguishing TCR V-J signatures, a discovery cohort of around 98 patients was used, comprising some 43 with Graves' ophthalmopathy and some 57 with stable Graves' hyperthyroidism. An independent validation cohort of about 20 hyperthyroidism patients and about 15 patients who later progressed to ophthalmopathy tested prospective prediction of ophthalmopathy. The roughly 90 discovery patients were divided at random into training and test sets in a 7:3 ratio. The study also compared thyroid tissue and blood T-cell repertoires from about six Graves' hyperthyroidism patients. After sampling, hyperthyroidism patients received methimazole starting at 30 mg daily, and ophthalmopathy patients received high-dose intravenous methylprednisolone. TCR Vbeta CDR3 sequencing of roughly 140 peripheral blood samples (about 45 ophthalmopathy, 70 to 85 hyperthyroidism and about 17 progressor patients) is reported in the paper.

Comments on this clonotype: The antigen this receptor binds is unknown. The sample holds no much larger clone one base away, and base qualities are not on file.

Any patient with an uncontrolled infection, another autoimmune disease, pregnancy or lactation was excluded. Diagnoses were established on the basis of clinical symptoms, serum thyroxine and TRAb, thyroid ultrasound, and orbital computed tomography. Trizol reagent was used to extract total RNA, and RNA quality was then checked on an Agilent 2100 Bioanalyzer. TCR beta CDR3 regions were amplified from RNA transcripts. The first round of RT-PCR for the TCR CDR3 was performed with the HTBI primer set and the Qiagen OneStep RT-PCR kit. A second multiplex PCR round built the libraries, followed by size selection and purification. Sequencing of the libraries was done on an Illumina HiSeq2000 using paired-end 100 bp reads. In the authors' own workflow: SOAPnuke was used to process the raw data, removing reads that contained adapters or uncalled bases, had a mean Phred below 15, or lacked an exact match to the constant primer or identifier. COPE v1.2.5 was used to merge the high-quality paired reads, and each unique nucleotide sequence was defined as a clonotype. Clonotypes were aligned to IMGT TRBV, TRBD and TRBJ reference segments using MiTCR v1.1. The analysis included only V-J combinations with a frequency above 0.0001, which together covered more than 99% of the repertoires. The TCS score was defined as F50 (clonal expansion) divided by E x V (chaos), with BLOSUM62-based TCRdist calculated between CDR3 peptides within each V-J. Welch's t-statistics and random forest reduced some 510 V-J features to 10 to 15, which were used in a naive Bayes classifier (R e1071). Thyroid-blood repertoire similarity was quantified with the Morisita-Horn index. TCRdb trimmed public reads at Q25 via fastp, called clones via MiXCR and kept in-frame beta chains. Each entry is one CDR3 protein sequence, shown with its most common DNA and genes. The V and J calls, along with clone size, are taken from TCRdb and not from the paper's own processing. The sample records more than 500,000 distinct CDR3 sequences, roughly 50% of which are singletons. The biggest ten clones account for around a fifth of the sample.

What the authors observed across the whole study: In validation, the model predicted progression to ophthalmopathy a median of 6.5 months before onset, with roughly 71% sensitivity and roughly 77% specificity. No statistical method was used to set the sample size in advance, and investigators knew the group allocation. Most expanded thyroid clonotypes (frequency above 0.001) were also detected in blood, a finding suggesting that blood repertoires may reflect thyroid immune responses. In cross-validation, a model built on a 13 V-J signature told ophthalmopathy apart from stable hyperthyroidism with approximately 90% sensitivity and about 81% specificity, and in testing the same model reached 80%/75%.

V is pared back by 2 bases and J by 5 bases, with 13 bases lying between the germline termini. From a lookup of the germline V gene, CDR1 and CDR2 are SGHRS and YFSETQ. Counted from cysteine to phenylalanine, this CDR3 has 14 amino acids. Of the read, only the CDR3 DNA is kept; its 42 bases are in frame from base 1. Sequences were obtained from peripheral blood or thyroid tissue (not recorded which). The origin of this receptor is an adult woman with Graves' disease, either hyperthyroidism or ophthalmopathy (not recorded which). The rearrangement joined TRBV5-1 to TRBJ1-2; the D gene is possibly TRBD1, with 5 bases matching. The DNA sequence is TGCGCCAGCAGCTTCCGGGGCAGCAAATATGGCTACACCTTC. Its protein product is CASSFRGSKYGYTF.